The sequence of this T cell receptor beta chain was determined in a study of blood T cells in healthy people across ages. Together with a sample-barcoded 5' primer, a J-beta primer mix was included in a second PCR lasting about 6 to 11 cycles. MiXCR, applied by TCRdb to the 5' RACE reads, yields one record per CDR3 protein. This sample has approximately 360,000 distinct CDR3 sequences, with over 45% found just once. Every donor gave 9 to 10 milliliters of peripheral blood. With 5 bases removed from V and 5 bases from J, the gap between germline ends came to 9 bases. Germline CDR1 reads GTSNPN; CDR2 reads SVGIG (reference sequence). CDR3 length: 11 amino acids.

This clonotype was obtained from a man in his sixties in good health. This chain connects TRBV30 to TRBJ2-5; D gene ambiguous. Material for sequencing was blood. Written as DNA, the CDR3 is TGTGCCTGGCTGGACCGCGAGACCCAGTACTTC. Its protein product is CAWLDRETQYF.